This T cell receptor (beta chain) emerged from a study of shared clonotypes between healthy human individuals. Study background: Sampling drew on donors who were two women and a few men aged 18 to 49. General study findings and limits: Tissues were not sampled, only blood, and their repertoires likely differ.

Naivety among CD8 cells was defined by CD45RO negativity and positive CCR7 selection, thereby excluding terminally differentiated effector memory CD45RA+ cells. Sequenced by immunoSEQ multiplex PCR; TCRdb stores in-frame clones only, minus some. The sample has about 1.9 million clones; 93% are singletons. With respect to this clone: What it binds is not known. The sample has other DNA sequences that encode this CDR3 too.

Germline values: CDR1 SGDLS, CDR2 YYNGEE. J was trimmed by 5 bases and V by 0 bases; bases with no gene match: 2. This CDR3 region has 14 residues. The source is a man aged 18 to 30 in good health. Some clones in this sample may be carry-over from other donors' samples. Sequencing used naive CD8+ T cells from PBMCs. The V call is TRBV9, the J call TRBJ2-1; 7 nucleotides align to TRBD2. In nucleotides, the CDR3 is TGTGCCAGCAGCGTAGGTCTAGCGGACAATGAGCAGTTCTTC. Translation: CASSVGLADNEQFF.